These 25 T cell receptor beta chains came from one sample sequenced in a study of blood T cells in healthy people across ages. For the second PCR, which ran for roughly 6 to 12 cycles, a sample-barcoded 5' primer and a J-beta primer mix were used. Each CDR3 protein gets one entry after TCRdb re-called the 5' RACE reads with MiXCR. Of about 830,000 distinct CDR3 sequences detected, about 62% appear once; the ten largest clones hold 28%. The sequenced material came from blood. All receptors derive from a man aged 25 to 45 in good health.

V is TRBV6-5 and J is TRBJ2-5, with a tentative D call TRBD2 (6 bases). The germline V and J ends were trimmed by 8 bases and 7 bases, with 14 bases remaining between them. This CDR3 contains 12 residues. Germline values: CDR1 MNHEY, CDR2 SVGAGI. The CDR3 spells CASSGGLGTQYF. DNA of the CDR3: TGTGCCAGCTCAGGAGGGCTAGGGACCCAGTACTTC.

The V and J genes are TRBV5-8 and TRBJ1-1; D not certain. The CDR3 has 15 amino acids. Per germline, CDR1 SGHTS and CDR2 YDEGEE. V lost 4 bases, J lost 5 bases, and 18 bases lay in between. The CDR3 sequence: CASSTGEVWGTEAFF. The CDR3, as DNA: TGTGCCAGCAGCACCGGGGAGGTATGGGGAACTGAAGCTTTCTTT.

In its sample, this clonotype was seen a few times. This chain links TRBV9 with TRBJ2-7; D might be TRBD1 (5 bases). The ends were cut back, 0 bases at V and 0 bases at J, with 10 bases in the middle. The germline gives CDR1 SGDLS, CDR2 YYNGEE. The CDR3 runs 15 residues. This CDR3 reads CASSVATASSYEQYF. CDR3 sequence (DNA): TGTGCCAGCAGCGTAGCGACAGCTAGCTCCTACGAGCAGTACTTC.

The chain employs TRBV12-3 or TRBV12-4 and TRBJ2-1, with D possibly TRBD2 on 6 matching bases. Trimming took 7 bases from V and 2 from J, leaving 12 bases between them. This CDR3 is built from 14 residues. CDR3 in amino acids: CASTRGTAYNEQFF. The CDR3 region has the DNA TGTGCCAGCACCCGCGGGACCGCCTACAATGAGCAGTTCTTC.

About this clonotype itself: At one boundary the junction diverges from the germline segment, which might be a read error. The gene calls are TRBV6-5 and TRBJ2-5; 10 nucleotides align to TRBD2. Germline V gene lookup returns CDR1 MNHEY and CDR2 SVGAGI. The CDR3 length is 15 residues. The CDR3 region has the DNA TGTGCCGGCAGAGACCTTAGCGGGGGGCAAGAGACCCAGTACTTC. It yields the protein CAGRDLSGGQETQYF.

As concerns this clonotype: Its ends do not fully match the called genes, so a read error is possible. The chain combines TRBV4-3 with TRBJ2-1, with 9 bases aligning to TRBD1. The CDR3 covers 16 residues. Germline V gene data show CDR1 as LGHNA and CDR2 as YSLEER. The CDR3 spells CAGSQVSRGDRDEQFF. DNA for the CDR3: TGCGCCGGCAGCCAAGTTTCCCGCGGGGACAGGGATGAGCAGTTCTTC.

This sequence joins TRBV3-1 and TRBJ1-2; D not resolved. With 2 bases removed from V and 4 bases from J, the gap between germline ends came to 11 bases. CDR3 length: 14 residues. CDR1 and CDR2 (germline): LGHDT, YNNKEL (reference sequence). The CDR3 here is CASSQYDRAYGYTF. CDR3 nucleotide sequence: TGTGCCAGCAGCCAATACGATAGGGCCTATGGCTACACCTTC.

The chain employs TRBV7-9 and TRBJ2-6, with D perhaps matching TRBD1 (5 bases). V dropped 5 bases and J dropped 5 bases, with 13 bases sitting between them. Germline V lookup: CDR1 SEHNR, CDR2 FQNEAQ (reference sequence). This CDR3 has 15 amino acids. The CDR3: CASSQGQDRANVLTF. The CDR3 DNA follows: TGTGCCAGCAGCCAAGGGCAGGACAGGGCCAACGTCCTGACTTTC.

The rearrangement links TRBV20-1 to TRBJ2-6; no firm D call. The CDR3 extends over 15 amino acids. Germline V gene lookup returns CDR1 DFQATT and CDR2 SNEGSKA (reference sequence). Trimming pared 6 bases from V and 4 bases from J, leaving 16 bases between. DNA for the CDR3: TGCAGTGCCCCCCTTCGGACCCTCGGGGCCAACGTCCTGACTTTC. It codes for CSAPLRTLGANVLTF.

CDR3 region: CASTNVDEQFF. The CDR3 DNA reads as TGTGCCAGCACTAACGTTGATGAGCAGTTCTTC. The rearrangement joins TRBV6-2 or TRBV6-3 to TRBJ2-1; D uncertain. Trimming removed 7 bases from V and 8 bases from J, with 9 bases in between. Germline CDR1 MNHEY, CDR2 SVGEGT. This CDR3 region has 11 residues.

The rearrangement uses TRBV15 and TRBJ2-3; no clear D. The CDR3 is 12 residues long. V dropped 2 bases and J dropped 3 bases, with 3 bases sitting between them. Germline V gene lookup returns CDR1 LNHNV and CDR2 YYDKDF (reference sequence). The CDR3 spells CATSRYTDTQYF. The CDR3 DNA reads TGTGCCACCAGCAGATATACAGATACGCAGTATTTT.

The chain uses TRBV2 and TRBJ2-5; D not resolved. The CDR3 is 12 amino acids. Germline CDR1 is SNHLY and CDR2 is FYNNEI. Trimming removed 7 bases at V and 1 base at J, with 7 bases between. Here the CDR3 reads CASKIVQETQYF. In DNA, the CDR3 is TGTGCCAGCAAGATAGTCCAAGAGACCCAGTACTTC.

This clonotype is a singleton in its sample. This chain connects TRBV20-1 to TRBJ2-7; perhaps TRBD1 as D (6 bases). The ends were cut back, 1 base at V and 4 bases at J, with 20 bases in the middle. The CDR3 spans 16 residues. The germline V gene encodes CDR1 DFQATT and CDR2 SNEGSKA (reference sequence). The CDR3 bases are TGCAGTGCTAGAGGAATTCGGCAGGGGTCGTTATACGAGCAGTACTTC. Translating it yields CSARGIRQGSLYEQYF.

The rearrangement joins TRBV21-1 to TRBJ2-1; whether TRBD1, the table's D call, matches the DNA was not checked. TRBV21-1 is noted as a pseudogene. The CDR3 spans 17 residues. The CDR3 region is CASSKAKRGHRNNEQFF. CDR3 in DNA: TGTGCCAGCAGCAAAGCTAAAAGGGGACATCGAAACAATGAGCAGTTCTTC.

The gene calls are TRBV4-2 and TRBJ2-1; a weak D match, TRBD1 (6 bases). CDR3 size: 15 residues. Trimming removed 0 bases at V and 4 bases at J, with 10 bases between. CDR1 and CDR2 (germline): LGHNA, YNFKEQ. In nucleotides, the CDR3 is TGTGCCAGCAGCCAAGAGGGGGCAGGGTACAATGAGCAGTTCTTC. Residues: CASSQEGAGYNEQFF.

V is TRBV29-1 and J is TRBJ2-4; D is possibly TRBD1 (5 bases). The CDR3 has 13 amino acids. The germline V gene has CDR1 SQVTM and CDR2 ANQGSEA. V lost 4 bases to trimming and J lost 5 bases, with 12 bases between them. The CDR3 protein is CSVVRQSQNIQYF. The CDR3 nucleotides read TGCAGCGTTGTGCGACAGTCTCAAAACATTCAGTACTTC. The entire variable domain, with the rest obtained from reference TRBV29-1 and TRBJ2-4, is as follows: SAVISQKPSRDICQRGTSLTIQCQVDSQVTMMFWYRQQPGQSLTLIATANQGSEATYESGFVIDKFPISRPNLTFSTLTVSNMSPEDSSIYLCSVVRQSQNIQYFGAGTRLSVL.

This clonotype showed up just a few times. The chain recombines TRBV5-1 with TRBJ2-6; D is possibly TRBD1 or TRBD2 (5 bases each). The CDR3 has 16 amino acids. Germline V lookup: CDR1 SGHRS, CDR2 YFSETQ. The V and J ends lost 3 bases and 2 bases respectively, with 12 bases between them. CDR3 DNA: TGCGCCAGCAGCTCGGTGATGGGGGCTGGGGCCAACGTCCTGACTTTC. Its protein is CASSSVMGAGANVLTF.

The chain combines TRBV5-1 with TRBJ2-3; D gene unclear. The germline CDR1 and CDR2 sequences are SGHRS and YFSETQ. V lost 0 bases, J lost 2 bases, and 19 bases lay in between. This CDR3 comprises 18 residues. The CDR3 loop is CASSLAQTAQGNTDTQYF. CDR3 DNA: TGCGCCAGCAGCTTGGCCCAGACTGCCCAAGGTAACACAGATACGCAGTATTTT.

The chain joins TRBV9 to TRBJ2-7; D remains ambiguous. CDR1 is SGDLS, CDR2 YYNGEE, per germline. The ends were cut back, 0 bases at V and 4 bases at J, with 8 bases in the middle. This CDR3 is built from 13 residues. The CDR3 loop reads CASSVGEGYEQYF. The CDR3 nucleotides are TGTGCCAGCAGCGTAGGAGAAGGTTACGAGCAGTACTTC.

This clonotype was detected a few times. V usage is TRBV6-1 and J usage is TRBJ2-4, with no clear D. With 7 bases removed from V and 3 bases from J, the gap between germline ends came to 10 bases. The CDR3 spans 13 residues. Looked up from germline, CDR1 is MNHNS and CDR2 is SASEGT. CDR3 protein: CASTGMGKNIQYF. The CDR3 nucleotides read TGTGCCAGCACTGGAATGGGCAAAAACATTCAGTACTTC.

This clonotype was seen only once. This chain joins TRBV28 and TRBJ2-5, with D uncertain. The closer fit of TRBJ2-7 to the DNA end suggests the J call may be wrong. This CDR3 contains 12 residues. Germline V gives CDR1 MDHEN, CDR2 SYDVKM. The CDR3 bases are TGTGCCAGCAGTTTAACTGTCCACGAGCAGTACTTC. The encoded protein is CASSLTVHEQYF.

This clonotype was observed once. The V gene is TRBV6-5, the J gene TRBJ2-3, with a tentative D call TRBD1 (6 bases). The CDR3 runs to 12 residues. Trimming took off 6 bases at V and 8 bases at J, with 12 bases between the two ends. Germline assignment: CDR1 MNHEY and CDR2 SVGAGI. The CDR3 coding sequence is TGTGCCAGCAGACAGGGAGAAGGTACGCAGTATTTT. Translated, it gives CASRQGEGTQYF.

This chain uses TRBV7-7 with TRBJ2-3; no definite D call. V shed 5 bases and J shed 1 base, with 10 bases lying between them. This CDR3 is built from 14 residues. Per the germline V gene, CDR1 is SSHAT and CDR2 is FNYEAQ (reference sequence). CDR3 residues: CASSQGFRTDTQYF. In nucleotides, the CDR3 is TGTGCCAGCAGCCAAGGGTTTCGCACAGATACGCAGTATTTT.

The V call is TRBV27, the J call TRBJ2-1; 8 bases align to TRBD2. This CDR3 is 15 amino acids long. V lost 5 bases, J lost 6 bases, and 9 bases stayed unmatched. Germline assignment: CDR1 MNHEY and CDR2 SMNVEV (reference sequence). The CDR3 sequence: CASSTGTRPFNEQFF. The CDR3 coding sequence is TGTGCCAGCAGTACCGGGACTAGGCCGTTCAATGAGCAGTTCTTC.

The DNA of the CDR3 is TGCGCCAGCAGCCAAGAACAGGGGAGATACAATGAGCAGTTCTTC. Translating gives CASSQEQGRYNEQFF. This sequence joins TRBV4-1 and TRBJ2-1, with 7 bases aligning to TRBD1. Germline CDR1 and CDR2: MGHRA and YSYEKL. Trimming took 0 bases from V and 4 from J; bases not matched to a gene: 3. The CDR3 covers 15 residues.